This is a list of T cell receptor beta chains from one sample in a study of CD8+CD57+ T cells in acquired aplastic anemia. TCRdb independently ran MiXCR on the reads; one entry per CDR3 protein. Of a few hundred thousand distinct CDR3 sequences listed, over 25% are singletons. Sequencing was performed on sorted CD4+, CD8+, or CD8+CD57+ T cells (not recorded which) from PBMCs. These receptor sequences come from a human donor with aplastic anemia. The CDR3 runs from the conserved cysteine through the conserved F or W. The order of the fields is clone size, J gene, V gene, D gene, CDR3 protein, CDR3 DNA. The D gene is left open where the match is weak. Clone size is stated in some rows and not others, as once, few, many or a class when expanded.

>many|TRBJ1-1|TRBV20-1|NA
CRTEAEEYTEAFF
TGCAGGACCGAAGCAGAGGAATACACTGAAGCTTTCTTT
>NA|TRBJ2-3|TRBV12-3/TRBV12-4|TRBD1
CAGRFRGSTDTQYF
TGTGCCGGCAGGTTCAGGGGGAGCACAGATACGCAGTATTTT
>many|TRBJ1-3|TRBV9|TRBD1
CASTPGTEDTIYF
TGTGCCAGCACCCCGGGGACAGAGGACACCATATATTTT
>many|TRBJ2-3|TRBV2|TRBD1
CASSADRVGDTQYF
TGTGCCAGCAGTGCCGACAGGGTTGGAGATACGCAGTATTTT
>few|TRBJ1-5|TRBV2|NA
CASTPRGGDSNQPQHF
TGTGCCAGCACCCCGCGGGGGGGGGATAGCAATCAGCCCCAGCATTTT
>NA|TRBJ2-1|TRBV20-1|TRBD2
CSALAGVRNEQFF
TGCAGTGCTCTAGCGGGGGTACGCAATGAGCAGTTCTTC
>NA|TRBJ1-1|TRBV25-1|NA
CASSGIGQSSNTEAFF
TGTGCCAGCAGTGGTATCGGGCAGAGTTCGAACACTGAAGCTTTCTTT
>NA|TRBJ2-5|TRBV20-1|TRBD2
CSARPGLAGLETQYF
TGCAGTGCCAGACCGGGACTAGCGGGGCTAGAGACCCAGTACTTC
>NA|TRBJ2-2|TRBV29-1|NA
CSVDRMLFF
TGCAGCGTCGACCGGATGCTGTTTTTT
>NA|TRBJ2-7|TRBV25-1|TRBD1
CASSVTGDEQYF
TGTGCCAGCAGTGTGACAGGGGACGAGCAGTACTTC
>NA|TRBJ2-7|TRBV25-1|TRBD2
CASTPRGGYEQYF
TGTGCCAGCACCCCCCGGGGGGGCTACGAGCAGTACTTC
>few|TRBJ2-3|TRBV9|NA
CASSQVRTGDTQYF
TGTGCCAGCAGCCAAGTCCGCACAGGGGATACGCAGTATTTT
>NA|TRBJ1-3|TRBV12-3/TRBV12-4|NA
CASRRLGNGNTIYF
TGTGCCAGCAGGCGTTTGGGCAACGGAAACACCATATATTTT
>NA|TRBJ1-1|TRBV10-2|NA
CASSESGQGKGKDTEAFF
TGCGCCAGCAGTGAGAGCGGTCAGGGGAAAGGGAAGGACACTGAAGCTTTCTTT
>many|TRBJ1-5|TRBV10-2|NA
CASSGLTGSNQPQHF
TGCGCCAGCAGTGGATTGACGGGGAGCAATCAGCCCCAGCATTTT
>few|TRBJ2-7|TRBV5-1|TRBD2
CASSLVLAGTYEQYF
TGCGCCAGCAGCTTGGTTCTAGCGGGGACCTACGAGCAGTACTTC
>NA|TRBJ1-1|TRBV20-1|TRBD1
CSARPGDRGAFF
TGCAGTGCTAGGCCGGGGGACAGGGGGGCTTTCTTT
>many|TRBJ2-7|TRBV7-8|TRBD1
CASSSLPGQGAHEQYF
TGTGCCAGCAGCTCACTACCGGGACAGGGGGCGCACGAGCAGTACTTC
>many|TRBJ1-2|TRBV29-1|NA
CSARGYGYTF
TGCAGCGCTAGGGGGTATGGCTACACCTTC
>NA|TRBJ2-2|TRBV20-1|TRBD2
CSARVGGRNTGELFF
TGCAGTGCTAGAGTCGGGGGGAGAAACACCGGGGAGCTGTTTTTT
>many|TRBJ2-3|TRBV10-3|NA
CAIISGQLFSTDTQYF
TGTGCCATCATTTCCGGACAGTTATTTAGCACAGATACGCAGTATTTT
>many|TRBJ1-6|TRBV7-2|NA
CASSLRFLSSPLHF
TGTGCCAGCAGCTTAAGGTTCTTGTCTTCACCCCTCCACTTT
>NA|TRBJ1-1|TRBV25-1|NA
CASSEPGWGKGNTEAFF
TGTGCCAGCAGTGAGCCGGGTTGGGGTAAGGGGAACACTGAAGCTTTCTTT
>NA|TRBJ1-2|TRBV20-1|NA
CSARDLQGTNYGYAF
TGCAGTGCTAGAGATCTTCAGGGTACTAACTATGGCTACGCCTTC
>NA|TRBJ1-6|TRBV29-1|NA
CSVRTDGVNSPLHF
TGCAGCGTTCGGACTGACGGGGTTAATTCACCCCTCCACTTT
>many|TRBJ1-1|TRBV20-1|NA
CSASLEPEAFF
TGCAGTGCCTCCTTGGAGCCTGAAGCTTTCTTT
>few|TRBJ2-3|TRBV7-9|NA
CASTLRLTDTQYF
TGTGCCAGCACCTTAAGGTTGACAGATACGCAGTATTTT
>NA|TRBJ2-5|TRBV29-1|TRBD1
CSVEDQGTGMAQYF
TGCAGCGTTGAAGATCAAGGGACAGGGATGGCCCAGTACTTC